This T cell receptor (beta chain) derives from a study of T cell responses to AZD1222 COVID-19 vaccine. General study points: Donors were mostly white British, more females; clonal diversity possibly underestimated. Spike-spanning, vaccine-associated CD4 TCRs were dominant at 160-218 and 743-854.

Profiling relied on immunoSEQ multiplex PCR, and the TCRdb table lists in-frame clones only, not all of them. The repertoire includes 70,000 to 95,000 clones, around nine tenths of them detected once, and around 4.5% sits in the top ten. The V and J ends lost 1 base and 1 base, in that order; junction bases with no gene match: 5. This CDR3 is 16 amino acids long. Looked up from germline, CDR1 is MGHRA and CDR2 is YSYEKL. Regarding this clone: What it binds is unknown.

The specimen comprised peripheral blood, sampled on day 0 of MenACWY control vaccination. The chain employs TRBV4-1 and TRBJ2-7; 9 bases fit TRBD2. The clonotype was recovered from an adult in good health. The CDR3 sequence is CASSQATSGNSYEQYF. The CDR3 nucleotides are TGCGCCAGCAGCCAAGCGACTAGCGGTAATTCCTACGAGCAGTACTTC.